The rows below give T cell receptor beta chains drawn from one sample of a study of molecular identifiers for immune sequencing clone quantification. TCRdb reanalysed the PCR reads using MiXCR and keeps one entry per CDR3 protein. This sample has some 320,000 distinct CDR3 sequences; 20% to 25% occur once, and the top ten carry 0.81%. Sequenced sample: naive CD8+ T cells from blood, with Jurkat cell RNA spiked in. All receptors derive from a human donor in good health. Some libraries in this study had Jurkat cell RNA spiked in. Each CDR3 is given with its conserved first and last residue. A D gene is named only where the DNA matches it firmly. Where a row states a size, it is once, few, many or the class of an expanded clone; other rows omit it.

clone size,J gene,D gene,V gene,CDR3 DNA,CDR3 protein
many,TRBJ2-7,NA,TRBV10-3,TGTGCCATCAGTGAGTCGTGGGACCAGGGCGAGCAGTACTTC,CAISESWDQGEQYF
many,TRBJ1-5,NA,TRBV15,TGTGCCACCAGCAGAGACCTCTCCAATCAGCCCCAGCATTTT,CATSRDLSNQPQHF
NA,TRBJ1-1,NA,TRBV9,TGTGCCAGCAGCCCCAGGTCAGGGGAAGGATGGAACACTGAAGCTTTCTTT,CASSPRSGEGWNTEAFF
NA,TRBJ2-7,TRBD2,TRBV7-9,TGTGCCAGCAGCCCTGCGGGGGGCTCAGCCCACGAGCAGTACTTC,CASSPAGGSAHEQYF
few,TRBJ1-5,TRBD1,TRBV30,TGTGCCTGGAGTATGACAGGGTTGGGTCAGCCCCAGCATTTT,CAWSMTGLGQPQHF
many,TRBJ2-7,TRBD1,TRBV5-1,TGCGCCAGCAGCTTGTCAGGACAGGGGGCGATCGAGCAGTACTTC,CASSLSGQGAIEQYF
many,TRBJ2-1,NA,TRBV2,TGTGCCAGCAGTAAGTCCCGGGACCGTGCTGGGAATGAGCAGTTCTTC,CASSKSRDRAGNEQFF
few,TRBJ2-1,TRBD2,TRBV19,TGTGCCAGTACCAGGAGACTAGCGGGAGGCAGCTCCTACAATGAGCAGTTCTTC,CASTRRLAGGSSYNEQFF
many,TRBJ2-5,NA,TRBV4-3,TGCGCCAGCAGCCAAGATCCGGCGGGGGCCCTTCAAGAGACCCAGTACTTC,CASSQDPAGALQETQYF
many,TRBJ2-1,NA,TRBV14,TGTGCCAGCAGCACTCGGAAGACGGTGCCCTCCTACAATGAGCAGTTCTTC,CASSTRKTVPSYNEQFF
many,TRBJ2-7,NA,TRBV11-2,TGTGCCAGCAGCTTAGCGGACGGACTTTCCTACGAGCAGTACTTC,CASSLADGLSYEQYF
many,TRBJ2-7,NA,TRBV11-1,TGTGCCAGCAGCGAGGGGCTGGTCGAGAACGAGCAGTACTTC,CASSEGLVENEQYF
NA,TRBJ2-5,NA,TRBV28,TGTGCCAGCGGCCCCGTGGGTAGCGACCACCAAGAGACCCAGTACTTC,CASGPVGSDHQETQYF
many,TRBJ1-1,NA,TRBV4-3,TGCGCCAGCAGCCAAGGTAGGGTAATGAAGACTGAAGCTTTCTTT,CASSQGRVMKTEAFF
NA,TRBJ2-5,TRBD1,TRBV20-1,TGCAGTGCTAGAGATTCGGGTGCAGGGGGCGTTGAAGAGACCCAGTACTTC,CSARDSGAGGVEETQYF
few,TRBJ2-4,TRBD1,TRBV6-2/TRBV6-3,TGTGCCAGCAGTTATTCAACCAGGGGGCCTAAGGACATTCAGTACTTC,CASSYSTRGPKDIQYF
many,TRBJ1-1,NA,TRBV7-9,TGTGCCAGCAGCTTAGCGTCGGAGGGACTGAACACTGAAGCTTTCTTT,CASSLASEGLNTEAFF
many,TRBJ2-7,NA,TRBV20-1,TGCAGTGCTCGGACTCTGACCGACTACGAGCAGTACTTC,CSARTLTDYEQYF
NA,TRBJ2-3,NA,TRBV12-3/TRBV12-4,TGTGCCAGCAGATCGTTCGGGGGCCACAATAGCGCAGATACGCAGTATTTT,CASRSFGGHNSADTQYF
NA,TRBJ2-7,NA,TRBV19,TGTGCCAGTAGTCCTTCCCCAGCTTATTCCTACGAGCAGTACTTC,CASSPSPAYSYEQYF
once,TRBJ1-5,NA,TRBV5-7,TGTGCCAGCAGCCCGGAGGAGGTATCAGCCCAGCATTTT,CASSPEEVSAQHF
many,TRBJ2-7,TRBD2,TRBV3-1,TGTGCCAGCAGCTCCGCCTTCTCAAGCGGGAGTCCATGGGAGCAGTACTTC,CASSSAFSSGSPWEQYF
many,TRBJ2-3,TRBD2,TRBV28,TGTGCCAGCAGTTTGGGCCAGGGACTAGCGGGGGCAGATACGCAGTATTTT,CASSLGQGLAGADTQYF
NA,TRBJ1-6,NA,TRBV4-1,TGCGCCAGCAGCCAAGCTGACACGAAATATAATTCACCCCTCCACTTT,CASSQADTKYNSPLHF
NA,TRBJ2-7,NA,TRBV20-1,TGCAGTGCTAATAGGCTAGGGGACTACGAGCAGTACTTC,CSANRLGDYEQYF
many,TRBJ1-5,NA,TRBV19,TGTGCCAGTGGTGGGTATAGCAATCAGCCCCAGCATTTT,CASGGYSNQPQHF
few,TRBJ2-1,TRBD2,TRBV6-2/TRBV6-3,TGTGCCAGCAGTTATCCCCGTCGGGGGCGGGAGGGCCGGTTCCATGAGCAGTTCTTC,CASSYPRRGREGRFHEQFF
many,TRBJ1-1,NA,TRBV7-2,TGTGCCAGCAGCTCTAATATAATGGGAGTCGATGAAGCTTTCTTT,CASSSNIMGVDEAFF
many,TRBJ2-1,NA,TRBV19,TGTGCCAGTAGTATAGGGGGTGAGCAGTTCTTC,CASSIGGEQFF
many,TRBJ1-1,NA,TRBV29-1,TGCAGCGTTGAAAGGGGAATGAACACTGAAGCTTTCTTT,CSVERGMNTEAFF
many,TRBJ2-7,TRBD1,TRBV6-6,TGTGCCAGCAGTTACTCCGGACAGGTCTACGAGCAGTACTTC,CASSYSGQVYEQYF
NA,TRBJ2-1,NA,TRBV28,TGTGCCAGCGTAACACGGCACCCGCCCTACAATGAGCAGTTCTTC,CASVTRHPPYNEQFF
many,TRBJ2-3,NA,TRBV20-1,TGCAGTGCTAGAGAGGTAGATACGCAGTATTTT,CSAREVDTQYF
many,TRBJ2-3,TRBD2,TRBV6-5,TGTGCCAGCGTCACCGGGACTAGCGGGAGGGCCACGAGCCCAGATACGCAGTATTTT,CASVTGTSGRATSPDTQYF
many,TRBJ2-5,TRBD2,TRBV7-2,TGTGCCAGCAGCTCAAGCGGGGGCCCAAAGGAGACCCAGTACTTC,CASSSSGGPKETQYF
many,TRBJ2-5,TRBD2,TRBV30,TGTGCCTGGCAGACTAGCGGGAGGGCCAGCGAGACCCAGTACTTC,CAWQTSGRASETQYF
NA,TRBJ2-3,TRBD2,TRBV4-3,TGCGCCAGCAGCTCGCGTAGCGGGGGGGCCGAGGATACGCAGTATTTT,CASSSRSGGAEDTQYF
NA,TRBJ1-1,TRBD1,TRBV11-2,TGTGCCAGCAGCCAGGACAGGGGGCTCGCTGAAGCTCTCTTT,CASSQDRGLAEALF
many,TRBJ2-3,TRBD2,TRBV12-3/TRBV12-4,TGTGCCAGCAGTTCCTCCCCGGGACTAGCGGGGAGCGTCGGGTCTACGCAGTATTTT,CASSSSPGLAGSVGSTQYF
many,TRBJ2-3,NA,TRBV30,TGTGCCTGGAGGGCCCCAGGCCTCTTCGGAGATACGCAGTATTTT,CAWRAPGLFGDTQYF
many,TRBJ2-2,NA,TRBV27,TGTGCCAGCAGCTTACGCGGGGCCGGGGAGCTGTTTTTT,CASSLRGAGELFF
NA,TRBJ1-1,NA,TRBV20-1,TGCAGTGCTAGAGATCACGGCAGGTCGAACACTGAAGCTTTCTTT,CSARDHGRSNTEAFF
NA,TRBJ1-2,TRBD1,TRBV4-1,TGCGCCAGCAACCATGAATCAGACAGGGCAATCTATGGCTACACCTTC,CASNHESDRAIYGYTF
many,TRBJ2-3,TRBD2,TRBV6-5,TGTGCCAGCAGTTACACAGGGACTAGCGGAACCACAGATACGCAGTATTTT,CASSYTGTSGTTDTQYF
many,TRBJ2-1,TRBD1,TRBV28,TGTGCCAGCAGTTCTCCACAGACAGGGAGAGAGAATGAGCAGTTCTTC,CASSSPQTGRENEQFF
many,TRBJ2-2,NA,TRBV24-1,TGTGCCACCAGTGCCCCGGACAGAAACACCGGGGAGCTGTTTTTT,CATSAPDRNTGELFF
few,TRBJ2-6,NA,TRBV4-1,TGCGCCAGCAGCGGAGATCGGATCGGAGGAGCTGGGGCCAACGTCCTGACTTTC,CASSGDRIGGAGANVLTF
many,TRBJ1-4,NA,TRBV6-5,TGTGCCAGCAGTTACTATCTTACCACTAATGAAAAACTGTTTTTT,CASSYYLTTNEKLFF
many,TRBJ2-7,NA,TRBV7-2,TGTGCCAGCAGCTTAGAGGGCTACGCCTACGAGCAGTACTTC,CASSLEGYAYEQYF
NA,TRBJ2-7,TRBD2,TRBV19,TGTGCCAGTAGTATTACATCGGGAGGCGGATACGAGCAGTACTTC,CASSITSGGGYEQYF
few,TRBJ2-7,NA,TRBV5-1,TGCGCCAGCAGCTTGGTCGCGGGCGACTTCTACGAGCAGTACTTC,CASSLVAGDFYEQYF
many,TRBJ2-7,TRBD1,TRBV4-3,TGCGCCAGCAGCCAAAGGACAGGGGGCCCGAGCGAGCAGTACTTC,CASSQRTGGPSEQYF
few,TRBJ2-7,TRBD1,TRBV6-2/TRBV6-3,TGTGCCAGCACCCTCCCGGACAGGGGTTCAGGGGAGCAGTACTTC,CASTLPDRGSGEQYF
NA,TRBJ1-4,TRBD1,TRBV20-1,TGCAGTGCTAGAGGCAGGGGGCTTGGGGAAAAACTGTTTTTT,CSARGRGLGEKLFF